What follows is one T cell receptor (beta chain) and its context. Looked up from germline, CDR1 is SGHVS and CDR2 is FNYEAQ. Trimming cost V 5 bases and J 4 bases; bases outside gene matches: 12. This CDR3 region has 16 residues. The record originates from a study of blood T cell repertoires in COVID-19. Study-wide context: The origin of the acute and convalescent COVID-19 samples was the United States, Italy and Spain. T cells, B-cell-depleted T cells, or PBMCs provided the cDNA or gDNA that served as material.

Assay: immunoSEQ multiplex PCR; the TCRdb copy retains only in-frame clones and omits some. The sample carries 260,000 or so clones, over 75% recorded once. The chain couples TRBV7-6 to TRBJ2-5, with 8 bases identical to TRBD2. The sequencing sample was made of peripheral blood. This clonotype was sampled from a man younger than 30 with active or convalescent COVID-19. The CDR3 DNA reads as TGTGCCAGCAGCCTACCGGCGGGGGGTAGGGGAGAGACCCAGTACTTC. As protein: CASSLPAGGRGETQYF.